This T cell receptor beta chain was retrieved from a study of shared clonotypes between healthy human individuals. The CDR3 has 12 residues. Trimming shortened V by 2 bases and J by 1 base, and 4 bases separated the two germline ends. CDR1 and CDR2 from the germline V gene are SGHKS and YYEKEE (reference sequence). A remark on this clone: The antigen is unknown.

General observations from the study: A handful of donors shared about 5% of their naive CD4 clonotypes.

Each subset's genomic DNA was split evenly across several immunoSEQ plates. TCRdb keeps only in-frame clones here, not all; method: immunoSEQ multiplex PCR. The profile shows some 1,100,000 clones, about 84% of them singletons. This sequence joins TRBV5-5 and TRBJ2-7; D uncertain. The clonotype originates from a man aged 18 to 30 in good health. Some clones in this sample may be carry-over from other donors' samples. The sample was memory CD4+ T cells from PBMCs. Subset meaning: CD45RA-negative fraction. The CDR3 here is CASSFVSYEQYF. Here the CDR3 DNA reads TGTGCCAGCAGCTTTGTTTCCTACGAGCAGTACTTC.